This is a list of T cell receptor beta chains from one sample in a study of blood T cell repertoires in COVID-19. Some clones are missing from TCRdb's copy, which holds only in-frame ones; the method was immunoSEQ multiplex PCR. Counted here are some 230,000 clones, about 85% occurring once; the ten biggest clones make up more than 4.5%. Sequencing was performed on peripheral blood. These receptors came from an older woman who had recovered from COVID-19. CDR3s include the opening cysteine and the closing phenylalanine or tryptophan. The order of the fields is D gene, clone size, V gene, J gene, CDR3 protein, CDR3 DNA. The D gene is left open where the match is weak. Clone size is given for some rows only: seen once, a few or many times, or a class if the clone is expanded.

>TRBD1|-|TRBV7-8|TRBJ1-5
CASTPDRAPGQPQHF
TGTGCCAGCACCCCCGACAGGGCGCCCGGTCAGCCCCAGCATTTT
>-|-|TRBV6-5|TRBJ1-2
CASSYPSAGDYGYTF
TGTGCCAGCAGTTACCCCAGCGCGGGGGACTATGGCTACACCTTC
>TRBD2|many|TRBV5-5|TRBJ2-3
CASSFRTSGGGTDTQYF
TGTGCCAGCAGCTTTCGGACTAGCGGGGGGGGCACAGATACGCAGTATTTT
>TRBD1|-|TRBV4-1|TRBJ1-3
CASSQPRGTGNTIYF
TGCGCCAGCAGCCAACCCAGGGGGACTGGAAACACCATATATTTT
>TRBD2|-|TRBV19|TRBJ2-3
CASSAWTSGGARTQYF
TGTGCCAGTAGTGCCTGGACTAGCGGGGGGGCGAGGACGCAGTATTTT
>TRBD1|-|TRBV7-8|TRBJ1-5
CASSLGGQGSNQPQHF
TGTGCCAGCAGCTTAGGAGGACAGGGTAGCAATCAGCCCCAGCATTTT
>-|-|TRBV11-2|TRBJ1-3
CASSLDHAVSGNTIYF
TGTGCCAGCAGCTTAGATCACGCGGTCTCTGGAAACACCATATATTTT
>-|-|TRBV15|TRBJ2-1
CATSGGTSYNEQFF
TGTGCCACCAGCGGCGGAACCTCCTACAATGAGCAGTTCTTC
>-|-|TRBV6-5|TRBJ1-1
CASVVSIEAEAFF
TGTGCCAGCGTCGTATCCATAGAGGCTGAAGCTTTCTTT
>TRBD1|-|TRBV6-5|TRBJ1-2
CASTPTGPTYGYTF
TGTGCCAGCACCCCGACAGGGCCCACCTATGGCTACACCTTC
>-|-|TRBV2|TRBJ1-4
CASRSDGGVEKLFF
TGTGCCAGCAGGTCCGACGGGGGGGTAGAAAAACTGTTTTTT
>-|-|TRBV5-4|TRBJ2-6
CASSLGGGITSGANVLTF
TGTGCCAGCAGCTTGGGTGGAGGGATTACGTCTGGGGCCAACGTCCTGACTTTC
>TRBD1|-|TRBV28|TRBJ2-7
CASSQWTGMYEQYF
TGTGCCAGCAGTCAATGGACAGGAATGTACGAGCAGTACTTC
>TRBD2|-|TRBV5-8|TRBJ2-5
CASSLWASGSQETQYF
TGTGCCAGCAGCTTGTGGGCTAGCGGGAGCCAAGAGACCCAGTACTTC
>-|once|TRBV12-3/TRBV12-4|TRBJ1-1
CASLTGSGEAFF
TGTGCCAGCTTAACAGGGTCGGGTGAAGCTTTCTTT
>TRBD1|-|TRBV5-1|TRBJ1-3
CASRTGEGNTIYF
TGCGCCAGCAGAACAGGGGAGGGAAACACCATATATTTT
>TRBD1|-|TRBV6-5|TRBJ1-2
CASRDRDNYGYTF
TGTGCCAGCCGGGACAGGGACAACTATGGCTACACCTTC
>TRBD2|-|TRBV7-2|TRBJ2-3
CASSNRLAGNTDTQYF
TGTGCCAGCAGCAACCGACTAGCGGGTAACACAGATACGCAGTATTTT
>TRBD1|-|TRBV6-5|TRBJ1-1
CASTHRTGDTEAFF
TGTGCCAGCACCCACCGGACAGGGGACACTGAAGCTTTCTTT
>-|many|TRBV2|TRBJ2-5
CASSPLGGEETQYF
TGTGCCAGCAGTCCCCTTGGAGGGGAGGAGACCCAGTACTTC
>TRBD1|-|TRBV25-1|TRBJ2-7
CASRKTGLGEQYF
TGTGCCAGCAGAAAGACAGGGCTGGGGGAGCAGTACTTC
>TRBD2|-|TRBV4-3|TRBJ2-1
CASSQDQFRGDEQFF
TGCGCCAGCAGCCAAGACCAATTTCGGGGGGATGAGCAGTTCTTC
>TRBD2|-|TRBV30|TRBJ2-7
CAWSGTGGAYEQYF
TGTGCCTGGAGTGGTACGGGGGGAGCCTACGAGCAGTACTTC
>-|-|TRBV7-3|TRBJ2-1
CASSLTESSYNEQFF
TGTGCCAGCAGCCTAACAGAGAGCTCCTACAATGAGCAGTTCTTC
>-|-|TRBV6-6|TRBJ1-2
CASTPSPNYGYTF
TGTGCCAGCACCCCCTCCCCCAACTATGGCTACACCTTC
>TRBD2|-|TRBV2|TRBJ2-3
CASRRTSGGDTDTQYF
TGTGCCAGCAGGCGGACTAGCGGGGGGGACACAGATACGCAGTATTTT
>-|-|TRBV19|TRBJ1-5
CASSIDQGGWSNQPQHF
TGTGCCAGTAGTATTGATCAGGGCGGTTGGAGCAATCAGCCCCAGCATTTT
>-|once|TRBV20-1|TRBJ1-1
CSARVQEGAFF
TGCAGTGCCAGGGTCCAGGAGGGGGCTTTCTTT
>-|once|TRBV30|TRBJ2-2
CAWSPPVRGNTGELFF
TGTGCCTGGAGTCCGCCCGTCAGGGGAAACACCGGGGAGCTGTTTTTT
>TRBD1|-|TRBV6-1|TRBJ1-5
CASSVRRGRSNQPQHF
TGTGCCAGCAGTGTACGAAGGGGGCGGAGCAATCAGCCCCAGCATTTT
>-|few|TRBV6-5|TRBJ1-4
CASRGDKNEKLFF
TGTGCCAGCAGGGGGGACAAGAATGAAAAACTGTTTTTT
>-|-|TRBV6-5|TRBJ1-6
CASSYRGDVGNSPLHF
TGTGCCAGCAGTTACCGGGGGGACGTCGGTAATTCACCCCTCCACTTT
>TRBD2|-|TRBV7-8|TRBJ2-3
CASRLLAGARTDTQYF
TGTGCCAGCAGGCTATTAGCGGGGGCTCGCACAGATACGCAGTATTTT
>-|-|TRBV21-1|TRBJ1-2
CASSRRGPQGCGYTF
TGTGCCAGCAGCCGAAGGGGCCCCCAAGGCTGTGGCTACACCTTC
>TRBD1|-|TRBV27|TRBJ1-2
CASSFDRGFGYTF
TGTGCCAGCAGTTTTGACAGGGGGTTTGGCTACACCTTC
>-|-|TRBV6-5|TRBJ2-7
CASTSASGEQYF
TGTGCCAGCACTTCCGCATCGGGGGAGCAGTACTTC
>TRBD1|once|TRBV30|TRBJ1-4
CAWSQGAGLGEKLFF
TGTGCCTGGAGTCAGGGGGCAGGGCTGGGTGAAAAACTGTTTTTT
>-|-|TRBV7-9|TRBJ1-6
CASSLEEGSPLHF
TGTGCCAGCAGCTTGGAGGAGGGTTCACCCCTCCACTTT
>TRBD1|once|TRBV5-1|TRBJ2-3
CASSLGTGANTDTQYF
TGCGCCAGCAGCTTGGGGACAGGCGCTAATACAGATACGCAGTATTTT
>-|-|TRBV15|TRBJ2-7
CATSRDRRNEQYF
TGTGCCACCAGCAGAGATCGGCGGAACGAGCAGTACTTC
>TRBD2|-|TRBV5-4|TRBJ2-5
CASSRASGVNQETQYF
TGTGCCAGCAGCCGGGCCAGCGGGGTGAACCAAGAGACCCAGTACTTC
>TRBD1|-|TRBV10-3|TRBJ2-7
CAISDRDRGIEQYF
TGTGCCATCAGCGACCGGGACAGAGGGATCGAGCAGTACTTC
>TRBD1|few|TRBV30|TRBJ2-1
CAWSVGGRLGQFF
TGTGCCTGGAGTGTAGGGGGCCGCTTAGGGCAGTTCTTC
>-|-|TRBV2|TRBJ1-6
CASEDSNSPLHF
TGTGCCAGCGAGGACAGTAATTCACCCCTCCACTTT
>-|-|TRBV28|TRBJ2-3
CASLTGDTQYF
TGTGCCAGCTTGACGGGGGATACGCAGTATTTT
>-|-|TRBV14|TRBJ2-3
CASSQVADLWYF
TGTGCCAGCAGCCAAGTGGCCGACTTGTGGTATTTT
>TRBD1|-|TRBV27|TRBJ2-1
CASSFGTGGNEQFF
TGTGCCAGCAGTTTCGGGACAGGGGGCAATGAGCAGTTCTTC
>-|-|TRBV7-2|TRBJ1-1
CASTLTGVNTEAFF
TGTGCCAGCACCTTGACAGGAGTAAACACTGAAGCTTTCTTT
>-|-|TRBV10-3|TRBJ2-1
CAISGGVEQFF
TGTGCCATCAGTGGCGGGGTCGAGCAGTTCTTC
>-|-|TRBV5-1|TRBJ1-5
CASSSGTLDQPQHF
TGCGCCAGCAGCTCCGGGACACTCGATCAGCCCCAGCATTTT
>TRBD1|-|TRBV7-9|TRBJ1-5
CAEGDRRFSNQPQHF
TGTGCCGAAGGGGACAGGAGGTTTAGCAATCAGCCCCAGCATTTT